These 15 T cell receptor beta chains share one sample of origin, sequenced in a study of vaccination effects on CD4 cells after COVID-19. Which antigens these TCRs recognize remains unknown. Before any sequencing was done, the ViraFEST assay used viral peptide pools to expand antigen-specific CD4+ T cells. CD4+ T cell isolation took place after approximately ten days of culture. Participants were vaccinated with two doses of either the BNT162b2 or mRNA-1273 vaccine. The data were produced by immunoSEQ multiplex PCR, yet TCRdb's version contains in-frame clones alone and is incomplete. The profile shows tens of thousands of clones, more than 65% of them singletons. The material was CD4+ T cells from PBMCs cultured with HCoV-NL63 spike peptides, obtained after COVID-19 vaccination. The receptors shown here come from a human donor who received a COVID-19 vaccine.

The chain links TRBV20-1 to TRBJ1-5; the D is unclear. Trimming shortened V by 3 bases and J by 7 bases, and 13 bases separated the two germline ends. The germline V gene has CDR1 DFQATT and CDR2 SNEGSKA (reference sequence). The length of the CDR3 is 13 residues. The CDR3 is CSASGGNYQPQHF. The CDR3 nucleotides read TGCAGTGCTAGTGGAGGTAATTACCAGCCCCAGCATTTT.

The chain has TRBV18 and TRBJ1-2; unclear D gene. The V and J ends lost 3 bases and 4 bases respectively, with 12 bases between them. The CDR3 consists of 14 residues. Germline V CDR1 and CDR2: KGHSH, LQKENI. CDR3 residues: CASSPPTDPYGYTF. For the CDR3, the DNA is TGTGCCAGCTCACCCCCTACAGACCCCTATGGCTACACCTTC.

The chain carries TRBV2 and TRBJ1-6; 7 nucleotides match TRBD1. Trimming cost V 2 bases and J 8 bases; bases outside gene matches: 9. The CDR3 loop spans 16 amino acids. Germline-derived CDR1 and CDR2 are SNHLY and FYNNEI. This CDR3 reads CASSEQGHQGDSPLHF. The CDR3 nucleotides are TGTGCCAGCAGTGAACAGGGGCACCAGGGGGATTCACCCCTCCACTTT.

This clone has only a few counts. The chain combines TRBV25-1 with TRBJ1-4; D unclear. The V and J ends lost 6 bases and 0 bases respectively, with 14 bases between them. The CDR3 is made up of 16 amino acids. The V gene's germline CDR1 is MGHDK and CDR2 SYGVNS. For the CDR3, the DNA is TGTGCCAGCAGCCATTACGCGGCTGCAACTAATGAAAAACTGTTTTTT. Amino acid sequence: CASSHYAAATNEKLFF.

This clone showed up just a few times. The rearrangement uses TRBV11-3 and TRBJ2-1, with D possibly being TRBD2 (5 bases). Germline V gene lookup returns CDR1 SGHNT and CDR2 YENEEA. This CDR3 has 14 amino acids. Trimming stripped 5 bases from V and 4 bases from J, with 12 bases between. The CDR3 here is CASSPGEEYNEQFF. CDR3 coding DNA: TGTGCCAGCAGCCCCGGGGAAGAATACAATGAGCAGTTCTTC.

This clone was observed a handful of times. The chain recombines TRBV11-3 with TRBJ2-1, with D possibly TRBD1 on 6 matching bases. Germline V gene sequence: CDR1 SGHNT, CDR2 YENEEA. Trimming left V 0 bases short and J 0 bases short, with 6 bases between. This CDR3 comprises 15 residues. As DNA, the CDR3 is TGTGCCAGCAGCTTAGAACAGGGCTCCTACAATGAGCAGTTCTTC. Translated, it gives CASSLEQGSYNEQFF.

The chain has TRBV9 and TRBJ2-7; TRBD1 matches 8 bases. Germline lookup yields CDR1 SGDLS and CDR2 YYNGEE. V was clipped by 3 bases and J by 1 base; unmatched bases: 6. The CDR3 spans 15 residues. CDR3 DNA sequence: TGTGCCAGCAGCGCCGGGACAGGCAAGTCCTACGAGCAGTACTTC. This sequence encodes CASSAGTGKSYEQYF.

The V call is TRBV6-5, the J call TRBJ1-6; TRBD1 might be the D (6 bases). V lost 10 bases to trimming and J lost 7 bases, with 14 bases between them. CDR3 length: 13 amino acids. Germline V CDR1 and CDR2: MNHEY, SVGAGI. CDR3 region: CATRQASNSPLHF. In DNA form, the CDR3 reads TGTGCCACCCGACAGGCTAGCAATTCACCCCTCCACTTT.

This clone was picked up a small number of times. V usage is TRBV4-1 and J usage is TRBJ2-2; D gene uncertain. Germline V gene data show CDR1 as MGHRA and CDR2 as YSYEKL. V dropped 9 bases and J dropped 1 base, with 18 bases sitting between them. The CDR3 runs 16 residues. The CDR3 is CARNKGWAGNTGELFF. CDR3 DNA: TGCGCCAGGAACAAGGGTTGGGCAGGGAACACCGGGGAGCTGTTTTTT.

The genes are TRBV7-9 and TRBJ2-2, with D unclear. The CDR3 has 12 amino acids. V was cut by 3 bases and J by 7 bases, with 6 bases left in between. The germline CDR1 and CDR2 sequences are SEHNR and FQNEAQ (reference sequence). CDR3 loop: CASSLPLGELFF. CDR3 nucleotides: TGTGCCAGCAGCTTGCCGCTCGGGGAGCTGTTTTTT.

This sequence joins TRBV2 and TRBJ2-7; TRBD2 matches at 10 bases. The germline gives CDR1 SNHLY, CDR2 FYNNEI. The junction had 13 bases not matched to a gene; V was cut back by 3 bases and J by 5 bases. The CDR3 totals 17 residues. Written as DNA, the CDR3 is TGTGCCAGCAGTGAGGAGGGGAGGCTAGCGGGAGTGGACGAGCAGTACTTC. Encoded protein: CASSEEGRLAGVDEQYF.

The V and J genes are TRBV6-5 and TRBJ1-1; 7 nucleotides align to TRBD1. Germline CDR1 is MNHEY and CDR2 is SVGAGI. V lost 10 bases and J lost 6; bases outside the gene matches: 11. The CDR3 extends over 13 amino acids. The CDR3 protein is CATKSGGGAEAFF. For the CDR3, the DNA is TGTGCCACCAAGTCAGGGGGAGGAGCTGAAGCTTTCTTT.

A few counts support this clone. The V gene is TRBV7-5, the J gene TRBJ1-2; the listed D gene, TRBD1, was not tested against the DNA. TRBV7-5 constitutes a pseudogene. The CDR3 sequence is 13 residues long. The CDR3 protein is CASSGHTTGGYTF. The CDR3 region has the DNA TGTGCCAGCTCCGGACACACCACAGGTGGCTACACCTTC.

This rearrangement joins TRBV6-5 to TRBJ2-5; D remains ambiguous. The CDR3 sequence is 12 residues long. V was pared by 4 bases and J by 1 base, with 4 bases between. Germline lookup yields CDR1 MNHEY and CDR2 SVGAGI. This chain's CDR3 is CASSSFQETQYF. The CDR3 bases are TGTGCCAGCAGTTCTTTCCAAGAGACCCAGTACTTC.

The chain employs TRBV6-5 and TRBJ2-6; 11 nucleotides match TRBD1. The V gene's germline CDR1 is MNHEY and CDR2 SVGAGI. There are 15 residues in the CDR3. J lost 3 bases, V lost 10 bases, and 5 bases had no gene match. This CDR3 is CATGQGAGGANVLTF. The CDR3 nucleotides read TGTGCCACCGGACAGGGGGCAGGTGGGGCCAACGTCCTGACTTTC.